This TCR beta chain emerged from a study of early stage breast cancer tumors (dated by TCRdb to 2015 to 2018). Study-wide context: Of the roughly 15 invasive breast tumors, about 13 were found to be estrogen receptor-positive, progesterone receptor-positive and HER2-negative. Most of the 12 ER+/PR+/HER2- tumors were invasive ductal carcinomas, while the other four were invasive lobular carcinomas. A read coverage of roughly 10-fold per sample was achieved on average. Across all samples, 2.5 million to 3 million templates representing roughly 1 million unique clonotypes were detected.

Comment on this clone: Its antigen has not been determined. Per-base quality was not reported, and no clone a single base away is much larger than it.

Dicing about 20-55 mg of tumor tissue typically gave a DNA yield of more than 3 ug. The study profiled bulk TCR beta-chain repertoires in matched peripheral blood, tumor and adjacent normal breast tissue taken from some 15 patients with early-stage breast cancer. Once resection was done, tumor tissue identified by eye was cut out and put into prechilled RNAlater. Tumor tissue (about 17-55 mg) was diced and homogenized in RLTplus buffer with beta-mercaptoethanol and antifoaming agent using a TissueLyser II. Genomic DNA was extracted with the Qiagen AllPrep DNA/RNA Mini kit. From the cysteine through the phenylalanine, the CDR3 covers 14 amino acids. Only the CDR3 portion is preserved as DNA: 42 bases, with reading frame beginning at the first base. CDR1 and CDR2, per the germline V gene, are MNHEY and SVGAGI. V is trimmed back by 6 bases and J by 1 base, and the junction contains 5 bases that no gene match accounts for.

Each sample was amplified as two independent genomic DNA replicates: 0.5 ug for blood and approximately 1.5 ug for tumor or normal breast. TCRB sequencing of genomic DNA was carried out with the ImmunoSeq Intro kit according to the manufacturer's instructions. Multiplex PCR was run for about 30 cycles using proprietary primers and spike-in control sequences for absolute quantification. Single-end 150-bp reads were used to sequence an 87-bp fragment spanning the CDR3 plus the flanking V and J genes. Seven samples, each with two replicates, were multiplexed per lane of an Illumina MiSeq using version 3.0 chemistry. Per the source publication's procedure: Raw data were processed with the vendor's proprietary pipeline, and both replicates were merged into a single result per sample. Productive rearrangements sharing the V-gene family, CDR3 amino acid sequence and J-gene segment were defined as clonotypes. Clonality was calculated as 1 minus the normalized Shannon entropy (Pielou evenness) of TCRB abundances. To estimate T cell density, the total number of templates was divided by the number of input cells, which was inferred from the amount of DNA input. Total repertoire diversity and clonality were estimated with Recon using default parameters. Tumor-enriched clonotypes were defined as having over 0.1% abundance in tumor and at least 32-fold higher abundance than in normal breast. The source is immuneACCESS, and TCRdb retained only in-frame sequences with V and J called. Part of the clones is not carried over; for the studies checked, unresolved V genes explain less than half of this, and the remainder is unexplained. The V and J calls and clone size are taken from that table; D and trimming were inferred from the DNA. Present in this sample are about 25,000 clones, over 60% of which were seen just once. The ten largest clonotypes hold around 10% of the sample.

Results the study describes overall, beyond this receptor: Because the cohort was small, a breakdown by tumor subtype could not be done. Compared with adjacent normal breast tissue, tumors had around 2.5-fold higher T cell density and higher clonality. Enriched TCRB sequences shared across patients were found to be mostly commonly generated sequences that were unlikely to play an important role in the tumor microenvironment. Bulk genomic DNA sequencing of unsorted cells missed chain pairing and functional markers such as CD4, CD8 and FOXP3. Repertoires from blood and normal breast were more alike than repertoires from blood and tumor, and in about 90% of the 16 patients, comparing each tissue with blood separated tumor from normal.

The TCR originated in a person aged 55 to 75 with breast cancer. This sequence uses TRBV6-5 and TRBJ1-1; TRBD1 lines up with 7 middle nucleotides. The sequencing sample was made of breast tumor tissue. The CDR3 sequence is CASRRGQANTEAFF. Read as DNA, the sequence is TGTGCCAGCAGACGTGGACAGGCGAACACTGAAGCTTTCTTT.